This TCR beta chain was identified during a study of blood T cell repertoires in COVID-19. Germline V gives CDR1 SQVTM, CDR2 ANQGSEA. CDR3 length equals 13 residues. The V gene lost 4 bases and the J gene lost 4 bases, with 13 bases spanning the gap. Here immunoSEQ multiplex PCR was the method, and the copy in TCRdb shows in-frame clones only, minus some. The sample holds under 500,000 clones, 80% to 90% seen once. The source material was PBMCs or T cells enriched from blood (not recorded which). The chain links TRBV29-1 to TRBJ1-1, with D unresolved. The receptor was isolated from a man aged 30-40 years who had recovered from COVID-19. In nucleotides, the CDR3 is TGCAGCGTTGTGCGCCAGGTGGGCACTGAAGCTTTCTTT. Protein sequence: CSVVRQVGTEAFF.